Listed below are T cell receptor beta chains from one sample, sequenced in a study of blood T cell repertoires in COVID-19. TCRdb's copy holds only in-frame clones and misses some; the assay was immunoSEQ multiplex PCR. Of more than 95,000 clones in the sample, about 86% are singletons; the top ten hold 37%. Sequencing was performed on peripheral blood. The receptors shown here come from an elderly man with acute or convalescent COVID-19. The CDR3 runs from the conserved cysteine through the conserved F or W.

V gene,J gene,CDR3 protein
TRBV5-4,TRBJ2-2,CASSLGLAGGGGELFF
TRBV5-1,TRBJ1-1,CASSSLSGTEAFF
TRBV27,TRBJ2-1,CASSLGRGLGNEQFF
TRBV5-1,TRBJ2-7,CASSLNRDSYEQYF
TRBV7-9,TRBJ1-6,CASSLNSLYSPLHF
TRBV5-6,TRBJ2-3,CASSFAVFSPTTDTQYF
TRBV7-9,TRBJ1-5,CASSLGQGNQPQHF
TRBV5-1,TRBJ2-5,CASSSNTGTRETQYF
TRBV9,TRBJ2-2,CASSVVGTATGELFF
TRBV7-2,TRBJ1-2,CASSLVGTDGYTF
TRBV5-1,TRBJ1-1,CASSLFSGSNTEAFF
TRBV6-4,TRBJ2-1,CASSVTSNMNEQFF
TRBV6-2/TRBV6-3,TRBJ1-1,CASSYSGGAEAFF
TRBV7-2,TRBJ2-1,CASSSQAGVAYNEQFF
TRBV5-4,TRBJ1-5,CASSFYRSNSNQPQHF
TRBV28,TRBJ1-1,CASSAPGSGTEAFF
TRBV11-2,TRBJ2-3,CASSSRDIRSTDTQYF
TRBV3-1/TRBV3-2,TRBJ2-7,CAICQDPSVNHDYEQYF
TRBV5-8,TRBJ2-7,CASSFLLFYEQYF
TRBV28,TRBJ1-5,CASTRSNQPQHF
TRBV19,TRBJ2-7,CASSPGGRSWAQYF
TRBV19,TRBJ2-7,CASSIRNNLLTSEQYF
TRBV11-2,TRBJ1-1,CASSFGTGRPEAFF
TRBV5-1,TRBJ1-1,CASSLVDRNTEAFF
TRBV19,TRBJ2-7,CASTSTGTGPYEQYF
TRBV27,TRBJ2-3,CASSLGARTDTQYF
TRBV29-1,TRBJ2-1,CSVRLAANEQFF
TRBV11-1,TRBJ2-6,CASSYVAAGANVLTF
TRBV28,TRBJ2-7,CASSWRQGKAYEQYF
TRBV19,TRBJ1-1,CASTLGQTNTEAFF
TRBV28,TRBJ1-1,CASGSLADFYMNTEAFF
TRBV3-1/TRBV3-2,TRBJ1-1,CASSQPGTDTEAFF
TRBV11-2,TRBJ1-2,CASSAGSVGGYTF
TRBV3-1/TRBV3-2,TRBJ2-1,CASSLGGIWSINEQFF
TRBV7-2,TRBJ2-5,CASSWDRGSRKTQYF
TRBV11-2,TRBJ2-3,CASSLHGGPTDTQYF
TRBV7-8,TRBJ2-5,CASSLDGTSYETQYF
TRBV2,TRBJ1-4,CASSERGKEKLFF
TRBV5-8,TRBJ2-7,CASSLDRVRHEQYF
TRBV20-1,TRBJ1-1,CSASNSRTLVGTEAFF
TRBV30,TRBJ2-3,CAWKADLTSTDTQYF
TRBV12-3/TRBV12-4,TRBJ1-4,CASSRDWNEKLFF
TRBV6-5,TRBJ2-7,CASNQGGTHYEQYF
TRBV11-1,TRBJ2-1,CASSPQSGSYNEQFF
TRBV28,TRBJ1-1,CASSFSGGAGTEAFF
TRBV19,TRBJ1-5,CASSTWTGVSNQPQHF
TRBV15,TRBJ2-3,CATSRDLAGATDTQYF
TRBV19,TRBJ2-5,CASSIRDFSETQYF
TRBV4-1,TRBJ2-2,CASSHTVTGELFF